Listed here is a single T cell receptor beta chain. The data originate from a study of T-cell memory formation after mild COVID-19. TCRdb itself ran the 5' RACE reads through MiXCR, one entry per CDR3 protein. This repertoire shows 120,000 to 150,000 distinct CDR3 sequences, roughly 6.3% found once; its top ten account for about 1.9%. What was sequenced was PBMCs or a T cell subset sorted from them (not recorded which). This sequence originates from an adult woman who had mild COVID-19 (a few samples of this study predate the infection). Cell type and time point are not known.

In DNA form, the CDR3 reads TGTGCCAGCAGTTACGGGGGAGGGCCGAATGAGCAGTTCTTC. It encodes CASSYGGGPNEQFF. This sequence joins TRBV6-6 and TRBJ2-1; TRBD2 aligns across 7 bases. The V gene end was trimmed by 2 bases and the J gene end by 7 bases; junction bases not matched to a gene: 5. This CDR3 spans 14 amino acids. CDR1 is MNHNY, CDR2 SVGAGI, per germline (reference sequence).